The 10 T cell receptor beta chains presented below share a single source sample, sequenced in a study of blood T cell repertoires in COVID-19. Clones were read by immunoSEQ multiplex PCR, and TCRdb kept only the in-frame ones, dropping some. The repertoire holds around 65,000 clones, with 85% as singletons. What was sequenced was peripheral blood. These receptors were collected from a man aged 70-80 years with acute or convalescent COVID-19.

The rearrangement uses TRBV5-1 and TRBJ1-1, with TRBD1 matching over 7 bases. This CDR3 contains 15 residues. The V gene's germline CDR1 is SGHRS and CDR2 YFSETQ. V was clipped by 6 bases and J by 1 base; unmatched bases: 9. The CDR3 DNA is TGCGCCAGCACCCGACAGGGATCGAGGAACACTGAAGCTTTCTTT. Protein product: CASTRQGSRNTEAFF.

V is TRBV5-4 and J is TRBJ2-7; 7 nucleotides align to TRBD2. The CDR3 consists of 15 residues. Germline CDR1 SGHNT, CDR2 YYREEE (reference sequence). V dropped 4 bases and J dropped 0; count of bases not matched to a gene: 7. This CDR3 is CASSRSSGDSYEQYF. The CDR3 DNA reads as TGTGCCAGCAGCAGGTCTAGCGGTGACTCCTACGAGCAGTACTTC.

The chain combines TRBV2 with TRBJ2-2; TRBD1 aligns across 8 bases. This CDR3 has 13 residues. Germline CDR1 and CDR2: SNHLY and FYNNEI. V dropped 8 bases and J dropped 7; count of bases not matched to a gene: 6. The CDR3 DNA is TGTGCCAGCGGGCAGGGGGCGGGCGGGGAGCTGTTTTTT. It yields the protein CASGQGAGGELFF.

The chain joins TRBV6-6 to TRBJ1-1, with TRBD1 matching 11 bases. V shed 5 bases and J 5 bases; nucleotides not matched to a gene: 7. From germline, CDR1 is MNHNY and CDR2 SVGAGI (reference sequence). This CDR3 is 15 amino acids long. The CDR3 DNA reads TGTGCCAGCAGTGATGGGACAGGGGGAGGAACTGAAGCTTTCTTT. Its protein product is CASSDGTGGGTEAFF.

The chain combines TRBV5-1 with TRBJ2-3, with D uncertain. The length of the CDR3 is 15 residues. The V gene lost 3 bases and the J gene lost 0 bases, with 11 bases spanning the gap. The germline gives CDR1 SGHRS, CDR2 YFSETQ. The CDR3 here is CASSSDPTSTDTQYF. CDR3 DNA sequence: TGCGCCAGCAGCTCTGACCCGACTAGCACAGATACGCAGTATTTT.

This chain uses TRBV5-4 with TRBJ2-3; 7 bases are a match to TRBD2. Germline V lookup: CDR1 SGHNT, CDR2 YYREEE (reference sequence). This CDR3 is built from 15 residues. V lost 0 bases to trimming and J lost 4 bases; unmatched junction nucleotides: 5. CDR3 in amino acids: CASSLEGGGADTQYF. CDR3 nucleotide sequence: TGTGCCAGCAGCTTGGAAGGTGGGGGGGCAGATACGCAGTATTTT.

The chain combines TRBV5-4 with TRBJ2-7; maybe TRBD1 (5 bases). CDR1 and CDR2 (germline): SGHNT, YYREEE (reference sequence). The V end lost 5 bases, the J end lost 2 bases, and 14 bases lay between the germline ends. This CDR3 is 14 amino acids long. This chain's CDR3 is CASRVDSGAYEQYF. Written as DNA, the CDR3 is TGTGCCAGCAGGGTAGACAGTGGCGCCTACGAGCAGTACTTC. The variable domain in full, with the rest retrieved from reference TRBV5-4 and TRBJ2-7, is ETGVTQSPTHLIKTRGQQVTLRCSSQSGHNTVSWYQQALGQGPQFIFQYYREEENGRGNFPPRFSGLQFPNYSSELNVNALELDDSALYLCASRVDSGAYEQYFGPGTRLTVT.

Written as DNA, the CDR3 is TGCGCCAGCAGCCTACTAGCGGGGGGCACAGATACGCAGTATTTT. Protein: CASSLLAGGTDTQYF. The chain recombines TRBV4-1 with TRBJ2-3; TRBD2 aligns across 11 bases. The germline CDR1 and CDR2 sequences are MGHRA and YSYEKL. The CDR3 consists of 15 residues. The trim removed 4 bases at V and 1 base at J, leaving 1 base unmatched.

The chain carries TRBV6-1 and TRBJ2-5; D not resolved. The CDR3 has 13 residues. V was shortened by 3 bases and J by 3 bases, with 8 bases between the two germline ends. Germline V gene data show CDR1 as MNHNS and CDR2 as SASEGT. CDR3 residues: CASSDNPEETQYF. The CDR3 region has the DNA TGTGCCAGCAGTGATAACCCGGAAGAGACCCAGTACTTC.

The table lists this clone with a count of one. The gene calls are TRBV19 and TRBJ1-6, with TRBD1 identical over 7 bases. The CDR3 runs to 18 residues. The V and J ends lost 4 bases and 0 bases, in that order; junction bases with no gene match: 9. Germline CDR1 LNHDA, CDR2 SQIVND (reference sequence). The CDR3 spells CASSTHRQGGSYNSPLHF. The CDR3 DNA is TGTGCCAGTAGTACCCATCGACAGGGAGGCTCCTATAATTCACCCCTCCACTTT. The full variable domain, rest sourced from reference TRBV19 and TRBJ1-6, is DGGITQSPKYLFRKEGQNVTLSCEQNLNHDAMYWYRQDPGQGLRLIYYSQIVNDFQKGDIAEGYSVSREKKESFPLTVTSAQKNPTAFYLCASSTHRQGGSYNSPLHFGNGTRLTVT.